This paragraph covers one T cell receptor beta chain sequence. The antigen is undetermined. This sample was included in a study of T cells after yellow fever vaccination. On the study more broadly: Fractions with few cells were prepared using SMART-Seq v4 Ultra Low Input. Points from the study as a whole: After the booster, around 95% of CD4 and approximately 87% of CD8 primary-response clones were re-detected.

The germline V gene encodes CDR1 MNHNS and CDR2 SASEGT. The V end was cut by 5 bases, the J end by 2 bases, with 12 bases between. The CDR3 spans 14 residues. As TCR cDNA was made by 5'RACE template switching, a universal primer site and UMIs were added. Each CDR3 protein is one row after TCRdb ran MiXCR on the 5' RACE reads. The sample includes a few hundred thousand distinct CDR3 sequences, around 17% seen only once; the top ten take about 18%. The chain is built from TRBV6-1 and TRBJ1-1, with D possibly being TRBD1 (6 bases). The sample consisted of PBMCs, taken about 5 days after the first yellow fever vaccination. This clonotype was obtained from a man younger than 35 who received the YFV17D yellow fever vaccine. CDR3 protein: CASSRGQKNTEAFF. The CDR3 DNA sequence: TGTGCCAGCAGTCGGGGACAAAAAAACACTGAAGCTTTCTTT.